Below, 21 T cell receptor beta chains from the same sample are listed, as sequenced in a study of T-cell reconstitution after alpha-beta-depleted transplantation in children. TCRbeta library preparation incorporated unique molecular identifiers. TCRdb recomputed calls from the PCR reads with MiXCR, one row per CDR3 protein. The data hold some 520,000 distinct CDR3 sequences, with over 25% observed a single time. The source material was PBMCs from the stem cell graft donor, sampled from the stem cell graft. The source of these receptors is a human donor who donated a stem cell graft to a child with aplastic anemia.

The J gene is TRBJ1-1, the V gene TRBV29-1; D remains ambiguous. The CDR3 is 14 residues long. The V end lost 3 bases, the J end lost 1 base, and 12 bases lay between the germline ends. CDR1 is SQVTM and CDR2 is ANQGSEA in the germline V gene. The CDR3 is CSVDPAAPNTEAFF. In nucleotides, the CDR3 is TGCAGCGTTGATCCTGCGGCTCCGAACACTGAAGCTTTCTTT.

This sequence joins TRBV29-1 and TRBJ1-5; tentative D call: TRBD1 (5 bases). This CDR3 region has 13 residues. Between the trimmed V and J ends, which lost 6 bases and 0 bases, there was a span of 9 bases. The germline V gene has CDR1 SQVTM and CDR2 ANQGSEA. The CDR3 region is CSVLDSSNQPQHF. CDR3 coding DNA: TGCAGCGTCCTTGACAGTAGCAATCAGCCCCAGCATTTT.

This CDR3 is CSAADEVGIGYTF. The CDR3 DNA reads TGCAGTGCTGCCGACGAAGTGGGGATCGGCTACACCTTC. The rearrangement links TRBV20-1 to TRBJ1-2; no definite D call. The germline gives CDR1 DFQATT, CDR2 SNEGSKA (reference sequence). V lost 5 bases and J lost 8, with 18 bases in between. The CDR3 covers 13 residues.

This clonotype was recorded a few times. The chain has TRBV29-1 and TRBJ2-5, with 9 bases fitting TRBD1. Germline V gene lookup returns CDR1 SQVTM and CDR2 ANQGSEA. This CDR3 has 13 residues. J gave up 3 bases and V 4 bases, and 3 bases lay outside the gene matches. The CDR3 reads CSVVRTGEETQYF. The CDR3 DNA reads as TGCAGCGTTGTTAGGACAGGGGAAGAGACCCAGTACTTC.

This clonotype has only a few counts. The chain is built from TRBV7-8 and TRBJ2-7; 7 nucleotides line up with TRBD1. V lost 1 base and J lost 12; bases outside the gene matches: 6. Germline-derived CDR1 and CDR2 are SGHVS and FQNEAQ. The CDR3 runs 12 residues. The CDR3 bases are TGTGCCAGCAGCTTAGGGGGACAGTCGCTGTACGTC. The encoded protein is CASSLGGQSLYV.

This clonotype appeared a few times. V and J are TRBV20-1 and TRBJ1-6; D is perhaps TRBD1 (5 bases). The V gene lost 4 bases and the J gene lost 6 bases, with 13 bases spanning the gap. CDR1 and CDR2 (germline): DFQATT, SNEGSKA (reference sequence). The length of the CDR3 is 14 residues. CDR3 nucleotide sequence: TGCAGTGCTATCCCGGGAGGGGCTAATTCACCCCTCCACTTT. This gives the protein CSAIPGGANSPLHF.

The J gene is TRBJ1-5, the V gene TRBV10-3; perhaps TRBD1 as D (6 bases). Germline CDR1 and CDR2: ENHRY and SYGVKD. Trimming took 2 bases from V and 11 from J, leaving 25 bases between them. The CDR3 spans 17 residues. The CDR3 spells CAISEKSLQAAPGAQHF. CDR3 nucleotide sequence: TGTGCCATCAGTGAGAAAAGCCTCCAAGCGGCCCCAGGGGCCCAGCATTTT.

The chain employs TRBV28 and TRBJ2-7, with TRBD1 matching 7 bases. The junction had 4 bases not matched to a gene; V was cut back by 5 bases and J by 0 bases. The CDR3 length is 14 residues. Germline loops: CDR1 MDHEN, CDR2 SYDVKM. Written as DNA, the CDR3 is TGTGCCAGCAGTATTGGGACAGCCTCCTACGAGCAGTACGTC. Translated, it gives CASSIGTASYEQYV.

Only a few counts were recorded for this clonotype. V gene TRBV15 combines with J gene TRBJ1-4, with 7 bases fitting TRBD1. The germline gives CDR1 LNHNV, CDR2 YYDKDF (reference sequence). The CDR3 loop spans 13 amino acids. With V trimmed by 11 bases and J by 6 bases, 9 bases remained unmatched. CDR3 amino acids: CAGEGARDEKLFF. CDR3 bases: TGTGCCGGGGAGGGGGCTCGGGATGAAAAACTGTTTTTT.

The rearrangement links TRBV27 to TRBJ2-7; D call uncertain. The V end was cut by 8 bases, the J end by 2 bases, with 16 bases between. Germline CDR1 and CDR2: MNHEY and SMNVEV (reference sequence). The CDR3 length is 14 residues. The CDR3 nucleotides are TGTGCCAGCGCCCACCGCGCGGAAACCTACGAGCAGTACTTC. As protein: CASAHRAETYEQYF.

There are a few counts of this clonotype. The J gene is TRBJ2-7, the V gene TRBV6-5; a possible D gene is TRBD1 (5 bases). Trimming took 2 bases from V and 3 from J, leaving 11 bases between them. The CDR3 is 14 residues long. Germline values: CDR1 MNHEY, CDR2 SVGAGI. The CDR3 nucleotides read TGTGCCAGCAGTTACGATCAGGGTTTCTACGAGCAGTACTTC. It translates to CASSYDQGFYEQYF.

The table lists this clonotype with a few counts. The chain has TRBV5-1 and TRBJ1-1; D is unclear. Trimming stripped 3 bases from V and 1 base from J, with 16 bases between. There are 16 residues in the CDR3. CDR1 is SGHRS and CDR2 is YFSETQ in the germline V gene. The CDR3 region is CASSSRPGQRNTEAFF. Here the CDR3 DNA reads TGCGCCAGCAGCTCCCGTCCGGGCCAGAGGAACACTGAAGCTTTCTTT. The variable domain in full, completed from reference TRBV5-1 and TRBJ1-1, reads KAGVTQTPRYLIKTRGQQVTLSCSPISGHRSVSWYQQTPGQGLQFLFEYFSETQRNKGNFPGRFSGRQFSNSRSEMNVSTLELGDSALYLCASSSRPGQRNTEAFFGQGTRLTVV.

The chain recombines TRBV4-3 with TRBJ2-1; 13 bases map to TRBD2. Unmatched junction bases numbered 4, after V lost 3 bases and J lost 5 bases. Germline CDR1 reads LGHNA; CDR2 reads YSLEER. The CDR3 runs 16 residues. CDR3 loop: CASSHQTSGRHNEQFF. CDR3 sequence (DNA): TGCGCCAGCAGCCACCAGACTAGCGGGAGGCACAATGAGCAGTTCTTC.

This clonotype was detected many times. The CDR3 bases are TGCAGCGTTGACCTGCAGGGGAAATACGTCTATGGCTACACCTTC. Protein product: CSVDLQGKYVYGYTF. The gene calls are TRBV29-1 and TRBJ1-2; a possible D gene is TRBD1 (6 bases). The germline CDR1 and CDR2 sequences are SQVTM and ANQGSEA. V lost 3 bases and J lost 4, with 18 bases in between. This CDR3 is built from 15 residues.

CDR3 region: CASSPYSTEAFF. CDR3 nucleotides: TGTGCCAGCTCACCGTACAGCACTGAAGCTTTCTTT. This chain connects TRBV18 to TRBJ1-1; D is uncertain. V was cut by 3 bases and J by 4 bases, with 6 bases left in between. Germline V lookup: CDR1 KGHSH, CDR2 LQKENI. The CDR3 extends over 12 amino acids.

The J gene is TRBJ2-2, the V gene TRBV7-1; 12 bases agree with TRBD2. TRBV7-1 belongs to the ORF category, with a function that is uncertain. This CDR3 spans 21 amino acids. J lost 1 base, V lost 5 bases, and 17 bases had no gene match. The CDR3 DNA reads TGTGCCAGCAGCCGATACAGGGGGGCTAGCGGGAGGGCCTGGAACACCGGGGAGCTGTTTTTT. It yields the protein CASSRYRGASGRAWNTGELFF.

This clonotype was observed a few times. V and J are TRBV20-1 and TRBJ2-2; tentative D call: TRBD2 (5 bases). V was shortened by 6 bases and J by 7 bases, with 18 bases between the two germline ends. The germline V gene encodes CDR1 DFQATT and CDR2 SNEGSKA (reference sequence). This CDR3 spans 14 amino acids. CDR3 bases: TGCAGTGCCCCTCCGGGGTGGAGTGGCGGGGAGCTGTTTTTT. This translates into CSAPPGWSGGELFF.

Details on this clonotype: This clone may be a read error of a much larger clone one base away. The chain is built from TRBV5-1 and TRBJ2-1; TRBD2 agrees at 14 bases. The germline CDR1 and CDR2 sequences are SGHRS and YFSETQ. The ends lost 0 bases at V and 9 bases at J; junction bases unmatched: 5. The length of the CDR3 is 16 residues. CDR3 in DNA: TGCGCCAGCAGCTTGGGACTAGCGGGAGGGCAAACTGAGCAGTTCTTC. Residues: CASSLGLAGGQTEQFF.

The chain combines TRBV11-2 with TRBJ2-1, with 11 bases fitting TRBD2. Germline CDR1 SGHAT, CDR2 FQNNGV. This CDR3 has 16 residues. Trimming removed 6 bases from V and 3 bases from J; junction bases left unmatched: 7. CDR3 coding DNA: TGTGCCAGCAGGGATATAGCGGGAGGGAACTACAATGAGCAGTTCTTC. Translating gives CASRDIAGGNYNEQFF.

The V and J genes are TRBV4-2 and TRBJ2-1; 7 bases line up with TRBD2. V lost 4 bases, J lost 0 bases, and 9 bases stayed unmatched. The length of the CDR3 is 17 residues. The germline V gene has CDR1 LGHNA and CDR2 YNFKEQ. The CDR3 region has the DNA TGTGCCAGCAGCCCCCGAGCGGGGCACAGCTCCTACAATGAGCAGTTCTTC. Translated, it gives CASSPRAGHSSYNEQFF.

The CDR3 DNA reads TGCAGTGTTATGGCAGGGGATAGCAATCAGCCCCAGCATTTT. It specifies CSVMAGDSNQPQHF. The chain combines TRBV20-1 with TRBJ1-5; D perhaps matches TRBD1 (6 bases). The CDR3 is 14 residues long. The V gene's germline CDR1 is DFQATT and CDR2 SNEGSKA (reference sequence). Between the trimmed V and J ends, which lost 7 bases and 0 bases, there was a span of 13 bases.